This T cell receptor (beta chain) was captured by sequencing in a study of siplizumab effects on memory and regulatory T cells. Study observations and caveats: Both greater diversity than memory cells and a major contribution to the alloresponse seemed to characterize naive T cells. Whether proliferating Tregs in siplizumab cultures suppress was not functionally confirmed. Neither a naive nor a memory phenotype was assignable to roughly 80-96% of proliferating CD4+ or CD8+ clones.

Details on this clone: Antigen unknown.

V was clipped by 1 base and J by 4 bases, with 11 bases between them. The CDR3 contains 15 residues. Germline CDR1 is SGHNT and CDR2 is YENEEA. Using immunoSEQ multiplex PCR, the repertoire was profiled, and TCRdb retains in-frame clones only, with some absent. The sample shows more than 50,000 clones, 90% to 95% of them seen only once. Sequenced material: CD8+ T cells sorted from blood. This TCR came from a human donor in good health. The chain joins TRBV11-3 to TRBJ2-1, with D perhaps TRBD1 or TRBD2 (5 bases each). The CDR3 coding sequence is TGTGCCAGCAGCTTAGGGGGACGACTATACAATGAGCAGTTCTTC. Protein product: CASSLGGRLYNEQFF.